Listed here are 5 T cell receptor beta chains from one sample, sequenced in a study of cytomegalovirus exposure and HLA in healthy donors. 13 Jbeta primers and 60 Vbeta primers were used for the PCR. Clones were sequenced by immunoSEQ multiplex PCR, and TCRdb holds only the in-frame ones, with some missing. The top ten clones hold roughly 4.9% of a sample with tens of thousands of clones, roughly two thirds of them seen once. The sequenced sample consisted of PBMCs. The receptors shown here come from a man aged 55-75 years in good health and CMV-seropositive.

This clone has a single count. The genes are TRBV11-2 and TRBJ2-7; TRBD1 agrees at 7 bases. Germline V gives CDR1 SGHAT, CDR2 FQNNGV. The CDR3 runs 15 residues. V lost 4 bases and J lost 0; bases outside the gene matches: 6. The DNA of the CDR3 is TGTGCCAGCAGCTCAGGACAGGCATTCTCCTACGAGCAGTACTTC. As protein: CASSSGQAFSYEQYF.

The chain has TRBV5-1 and TRBJ2-3; D ambiguous. V shed 0 bases and J shed 2 bases, with 10 bases lying between them. Germline V gene data show CDR1 as SGHRS and CDR2 as YFSETQ. The CDR3 has 15 residues. This CDR3 is CASSLGGRVTDTQYF. Written as DNA, the CDR3 is TGCGCCAGCAGCTTGGGCGGAAGAGTCACAGATACGCAGTATTTT. The variable domain in full, completed from reference TRBV5-1 and TRBJ2-3, reads KAGVTQTPRYLIKTRGQQVTLSCSPISGHRSVSWYQQTPGQGLQFLFEYFSETQRNKGNFPGRFSGRQFSNSRSEMNVSTLELGDSALYLCASSLGGRVTDTQYFGPGTRLTVL.

The genes are TRBV9 and TRBJ2-7; 10 bases align to TRBD2. CDR1 SGDLS and CDR2 YYNGEE come from the germline V gene. Germline trimming cut 3 bases from V and 1 base from J; bases unmatched to any gene: 7. CDR3 size: 16 residues. The CDR3 sequence: CASSEGKTSGSYEQYF. In nucleotides, the CDR3 is TGTGCCAGCAGCGAGGGAAAGACTAGCGGGTCCTACGAGCAGTACTTC.

This clone was recorded a few times. This CDR3 is CASSLTDNTEAFF. The CDR3 DNA reads as TGTGCCAGCAGCTTGACAGATAACACTGAAGCTTTCTTT. The chain links TRBV5-6 to TRBJ1-1; no definite D call. CDR3 length equals 13 residues. Trimming stripped 1 base from V and 2 bases from J, with 6 bases between. Germline V gene lookup returns CDR1 SGHDT and CDR2 YYEEEE.

This rearrangement joins TRBV19 to TRBJ1-1, with D uncertain. From germline, CDR1 is LNHDA and CDR2 SQIVND (reference sequence). CDR3 length: 14 residues. V lost 7 bases and J lost 3, with 15 bases in between. CDR3 nucleotides: TGTGCCAGTACCTTAGAGCTGAGGGACACTGAAGCTTTCTTT. Translated: CASTLELRDTEAFF. Looking up the rest from reference TRBV19 and TRBJ1-1 gives the full variable domain: DGGITQSPKYLFRKEGQNVTLSCEQNLNHDAMYWYRQDPGQGLRLIYYSQIVNDFQKGDIAEGYSVSREKKESFPLTVTSAQKNPTAFYLCASTLELRDTEAFFGQGTRLTVV.